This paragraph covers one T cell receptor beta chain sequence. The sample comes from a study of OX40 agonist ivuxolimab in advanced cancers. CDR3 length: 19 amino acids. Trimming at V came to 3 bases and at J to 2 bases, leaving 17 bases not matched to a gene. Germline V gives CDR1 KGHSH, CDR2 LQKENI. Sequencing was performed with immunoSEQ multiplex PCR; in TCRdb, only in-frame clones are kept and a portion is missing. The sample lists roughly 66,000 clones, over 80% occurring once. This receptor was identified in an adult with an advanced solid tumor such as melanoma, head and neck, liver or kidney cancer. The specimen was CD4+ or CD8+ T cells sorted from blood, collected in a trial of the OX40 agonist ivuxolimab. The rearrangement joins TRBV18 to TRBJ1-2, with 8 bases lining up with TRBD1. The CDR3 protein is CASSPLGNRGNQPNYGYTF. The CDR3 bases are TGTGCCAGCTCACCTTTGGGGAACAGGGGGAACCAACCCAACTATGGCTACACCTTC.